The 9 T cell receptor beta chains listed next were all sequenced from one sample in a study of human T cells and chemical hapten exposure. Time point described: patch test 2, 6 weeks after DPC sensitization. The treatment here: therapeutic diphenylcyclopropenone sensitization with weekly scalp DPC. TCRdb re-called the RACE reads with MiXCR, one entry per CDR3 protein. The data contain more than 70,000 distinct CDR3 sequences, roughly 12% of them seen just once; the ten biggest clones take up roughly 1.6%. This sample comprised whole blood, obtained in connection with sensitization to the hapten diphenylcyclopropenone (DPC). Source of these receptors: a man in his late teens or twenties with alopecia areata. Some clones in this sample may be carry-over from other donors' samples.

V usage is TRBV28 and J usage is TRBJ2-7; D unresolved. Germline CDR1 MDHEN, CDR2 SYDVKM. With 7 bases removed from V and 2 bases from J, the gap between germline ends came to 6 bases. The CDR3 runs 11 residues. In DNA, the CDR3 is TGTGCCAGCAACGGAGCCTACGAGCAGTACTTC. Translated, it gives CASNGAYEQYF.

This clonotype occurred many times. The chain links TRBV29-1 to TRBJ1-1; tentative D call: TRBD1 (5 bases). Germline loops: CDR1 SQVTM, CDR2 ANQGSEA. CDR3 length: 16 amino acids. V dropped 0 bases and J dropped 0 bases, with 14 bases sitting between them. The CDR3 DNA is TGCAGCGTTGAAGATCCCCACAGGCCTTTGAACACTGAAGCTTTCTTT. This gives the protein CSVEDPHRPLNTEAFF.

This clonotype was counted many times. The gene calls are TRBV7-2 and TRBJ2-3, with D unresolved. Per germline, CDR1 SGHTA and CDR2 FQGNSA. This CDR3 is built from 14 residues. V was cut by 3 bases and J by 1 base, with 8 bases left in between. The DNA of the CDR3 is TGTGCCAGCAGCTTGGCAGGACGCACAGATACGCAGTATTTT. Translated, it gives CASSLAGRTDTQYF.

The chain recombines TRBV28 with TRBJ1-5; D is unresolved. The CDR3 contains 14 residues. Germline loops: CDR1 MDHEN, CDR2 SYDVKM. Between the trimmed V and J ends, which lost 8 bases and 2 bases, there was a span of 13 bases. The CDR3 is CASVSGIGNQPQHF. The CDR3 DNA reads as TGTGCCAGCGTTAGCGGTATCGGCAATCAGCCCCAGCATTTT.

Only a few counts were recorded for this clonotype. The chain joins TRBV11-2 to TRBJ2-2; D is perhaps TRBD1 (6 bases). The CDR3 is 17 residues long. With 2 bases removed from V and 0 bases from J, the gap between germline ends came to 13 bases. Germline V gives CDR1 SGHAT, CDR2 FQNNGV. This CDR3 reads CASSLSKQGSNTGELFF. The DNA of the CDR3 is TGTGCCAGCAGCTTATCAAAACAGGGTTCGAACACCGGGGAGCTGTTTTTT.

This clonotype was counted between two and nine times. V usage is TRBV7-3 and J usage is TRBJ2-7; the D gene could be TRBD1 or TRBD2 (6 bases each). Trimming took off 2 bases at V and 5 bases at J, with 13 bases between the two ends. This CDR3 region has 14 residues. CDR1 is SGHTA and CDR2 is FQGTGA in the germline V gene. The CDR3 sequence: CASSLGGPPHEQYF. The CDR3 region has the DNA TGTGCCAGCAGCTTAGGGGGGCCCCCCCACGAGCAGTACTTC.

In its sample, this clonotype was seen many times. The chain couples TRBV7-3 to TRBJ2-1; perhaps TRBD1 as D (5 bases). The germline V and J ends were trimmed by 5 bases and 3 bases, with 8 bases remaining between them. This CDR3 spans 13 amino acids. The V gene's germline CDR1 is SGHTA and CDR2 FQGTGA. The DNA for the CDR3 is TGTGCCAGCAGCCCAAGGGGCTACAATGAGCAGTTCTTC. This encodes CASSPRGYNEQFF.

V and J are TRBV6-2 or TRBV6-3 and TRBJ1-5, with D possibly being TRBD1 (6 bases). The V end was cut by 1 base, the J end by 2 bases, with 12 bases between. This CDR3 has 16 amino acids. Germline lookup yields CDR1 MNHEY and CDR2 SVGEGT. The CDR3 loop is CASSYWQGIGNQPQHF. For the CDR3, the DNA is TGTGCCAGCAGTTACTGGCAGGGGATAGGCAATCAGCCCCAGCATTTT.

The rearrangement uses TRBV28 and TRBJ1-5, with D perhaps matching TRBD1 (5 bases). The CDR3 is 17 amino acids. V was shortened by 4 bases and J by 3 bases, with 19 bases between the two germline ends. Germline V gene sequence: CDR1 MDHEN, CDR2 SYDVKM. The CDR3 DNA reads as TGTGCCAGCAGTTCCCCCCAGGTGGGGGTGATCAATCAGCCCCAGCATTTT. As protein: CASSSPQVGVINQPQHF.